The 26 T cell receptor beta chains given below trace back to one sample, sequenced in a study of T cells after somatic rescue of genetic block. The table came from immunoSEQ multiplex PCR; TCRdb's copy has only in-frame clones and leaves some out. The table lists 80,000 to 90,000 clones, 85% to 90% of them singletons. The specimen was peripheral blood mononuclear cells (PBMCs). These receptors were obtained from a woman younger than 35.

This sequence joins TRBV6-4 and TRBJ2-1; possibly TRBD2 for D (6 bases). V lost 0 bases and J lost 12, with 15 bases in between. The germline V gene has CDR1 MRHNA and CDR2 SNTAGT. CDR3 length: 14 amino acids. CDR3 bases: TGTGCCAGCAGTGACTCGGTCTTGGGGGGACGGCAGTTCTTC. Its protein is CASSDSVLGGRQFF.

The gene calls are TRBV4-1 and TRBJ2-7; 7 bases align to TRBD2. The V gene's germline CDR1 is MGHRA and CDR2 YSYEKL. CDR3 size: 17 residues. J gave up 4 bases and V 3 bases, and 15 bases lay outside the gene matches. The CDR3 here is CASSQGRLAESSYEQYF. The DNA for the CDR3 is TGCGCCAGCAGCCAGGGAAGACTAGCTGAATCGTCTTACGAGCAGTACTTC.

The chain employs TRBV5-1 and TRBJ2-1, with 8 positions matching TRBD2. This CDR3 has 15 residues. V was pared by 0 bases and J by 5 bases, with 4 bases of the junction left unmatched. CDR1 is SGHRS, CDR2 YFSETQ, per germline. The CDR3 loop reads CASSLDGTRDNEQFF. In nucleotides, the CDR3 is TGCGCCAGCAGCTTGGACGGGACTAGGGACAATGAGCAGTTCTTC.

The J gene is TRBJ2-1, the V gene TRBV4-2, with D perhaps matching TRBD1 (6 bases). The CDR3 extends over 21 amino acids. The V gene's germline CDR1 is LGHNA and CDR2 YNFKEQ. V was pared by 3 bases and J by 3 bases, with 30 bases between. The CDR3 sequence: CASSQPPRREGVNWVYNEQFF. CDR3 sequence (DNA): TGTGCCAGCAGCCAGCCCCCAAGGCGAGAGGGGGTGAACTGGGTCTACAATGAGCAGTTCTTC.

The chain combines TRBV14 with TRBJ2-7; D tentatively reads TRBD1 or TRBD2 (5 bases each). The length of the CDR3 is 16 residues. Trimming shortened V by 1 base and J by 0 bases, and 13 bases separated the two germline ends. From germline, CDR1 is SGHDN and CDR2 FVKESK. This CDR3 reads CASSQAWDGVSYEQYF. In DNA form, the CDR3 reads TGTGCCAGCAGCCAAGCTTGGGACGGTGTCTCCTACGAGCAGTACTTC. The full variable domain, with the rest looked up from reference TRBV14 and TRBJ2-7, is EAGVTQFPSHSVIEKGQTVTLRCDPISGHDNLYWYRRVMGKEIKFLLHFVKESKQDESGMPNNRFLAERTGGTYSTLKVQPAELEDSGVYFCASSQAWDGVSYEQYFGPGTRLTVT.

The chain links TRBV5-4 to TRBJ2-7; 9 positions match TRBD2. This CDR3 has 14 amino acids. Germline CDR1 and CDR2: SGHNT and YYREEE (reference sequence). With V trimmed by 4 bases and J by 3 bases, 5 bases remained unmatched. This CDR3 is CASSTIAGDYEQYF. DNA of the CDR3: TGTGCCAGCAGCACGATAGCGGGAGACTACGAGCAGTACTTC.

This chain connects TRBV11-2 to TRBJ2-5; 9 bases align to TRBD1. Germline V gene lookup returns CDR1 SGHAT and CDR2 FQNNGV. CDR3 length equals 14 residues. V gave up 3 bases and J gave up 5 bases; unmatched junction bases: 4. This CDR3 is CASSLGQGGETQYF. The CDR3 DNA reads as TGTGCCAGCAGCTTGGGACAGGGAGGGGAGACCCAGTACTTC.

This chain uses TRBV4-3 with TRBJ1-2, with D possibly TRBD1 on 5 matching bases. Germline values: CDR1 LGHNA, CDR2 YSLEER. This CDR3 has 14 amino acids. The V end was cut by 1 base, the J end by 8 bases, with 14 bases between. The CDR3 spells CASSQGTFIEGYTF. The CDR3 DNA follows: TGCGCCAGCAGCCAAGGGACATTCATCGAAGGCTACACCTTC.

The chain uses TRBV28 and TRBJ2-3; D possibly uses TRBD1 or TRBD2 (5 bases each). The length of the CDR3 is 15 residues. V was trimmed by 8 bases and J by 6 bases, leaving 21 bases between them. Germline assignment: CDR1 MDHEN and CDR2 SYDVKM. The CDR3 loop reads CASQPSQPGPDTQYF. The DNA for the CDR3 is TGTGCCAGCCAACCCAGCCAGCCGGGACCCGATACGCAGTATTTT.

The chain has TRBV27 and TRBJ2-7; 12 bases line up with TRBD2. Per germline, CDR1 MNHEY and CDR2 SMNVEV (reference sequence). There are 19 residues in the CDR3. Losses at the gene ends were 5 bases for V and 0 bases for J; bases not matched to a gene: 14. This CDR3 is CASSARTSGIPKSSYEQYF. CDR3 sequence (DNA): TGTGCCAGCAGTGCCCGGACTAGCGGGATTCCTAAGAGCTCCTACGAGCAGTACTTC.

This sequence joins TRBV4-2 and TRBJ2-1, with 8 bases identical to TRBD2. The germline V gene encodes CDR1 LGHNA and CDR2 YNFKEQ. The CDR3 spans 15 residues. V shed 3 bases, J shed 6 bases, and the junction held 7 bases outside the gene matches. The CDR3 protein is CASSQGGAGGNEQFF. In DNA form, the CDR3 reads TGTGCCAGCAGCCAGGGGGGTGCGGGAGGCAATGAGCAGTTCTTC.

This chain uses TRBV30 with TRBJ2-5; 12 nucleotides agree with TRBD2. CDR1 is GTSNPN, CDR2 SVGIG, per germline (reference sequence). This CDR3 spans 18 amino acids. The J segment lost 5 bases and the V segment lost 0 bases, leaving 13 bases of the junction unmatched. The CDR3 region has the DNA TGTGCCTGGAGTGTCTCCCAGACTAGCGGGAGATTTTTGGAGACCCAGTACTTC. Its translation: CAWSVSQTSGRFLETQYF.

The J gene is TRBJ1-5, the V gene TRBV5-1, with D possibly matching TRBD1 (6 bases). This CDR3 has 14 amino acids. V was clipped by 4 bases and J by 5 bases, with 13 bases between them. Germline-derived CDR1 and CDR2 are SGHRS and YFSETQ. The CDR3 loop is CASSPTGPDQPQHF. The CDR3 DNA follows: TGCGCCAGCAGCCCCACAGGGCCCGATCAGCCCCAGCATTTT. Full variable domain (remainder filled in from reference TRBV5-1 and TRBJ1-5): KAGVTQTPRYLIKTRGQQVTLSCSPISGHRSVSWYQQTPGQGLQFLFEYFSETQRNKGNFPGRFSGRQFSNSRSEMNVSTLELGDSALYLCASSPTGPDQPQHFGDGTRLSIL.

The genes are TRBV27 and TRBJ1-5, with D maybe TRBD1 (5 bases). V gave up 5 bases and J gave up 4 bases, with 21 bases separating them. CDR1 and CDR2 (germline): MNHEY, SMNVEV (reference sequence). The CDR3 totals 17 residues. Here the CDR3 DNA reads TGTGCCAGCAGTCCAAACTTTCGGACACAAATTAATCAGCCCCAGCATTTT. Amino acids: CASSPNFRTQINQPQHF.

V gene TRBV5-4 combines with J gene TRBJ2-3, with D possibly being TRBD1 (6 bases). The CDR3 spans 16 residues. Germline CDR1 is SGHNT and CDR2 is YYREEE (reference sequence). Trimming cost V 4 bases and J 0 bases, with 15 bases left between them. CDR3: CASSTNLGASTDTQYF. CDR3 nucleotide sequence: TGTGCCAGCAGCACCAACTTGGGGGCTAGCACAGATACGCAGTATTTT.

The genes are TRBV5-1 and TRBJ2-7, with D tentatively TRBD2 (5 bases). Deletions cut 0 bases from V and 3 bases from J, with 22 bases between. Germline loops: CDR1 SGHRS, CDR2 YFSETQ. The CDR3 sequence is 18 residues long. Here the CDR3 DNA reads TGCGCCAGCAGCTTGGGGCTTCGGACTGGGCCGGATCGCTACGAGCAGTACTTC. Residues: CASSLGLRTGPDRYEQYF.

The genes are TRBV13 and TRBJ2-3; D is unresolved. The germline V gene has CDR1 PRHDT and CDR2 FYEKMQ (reference sequence). This CDR3 is 12 amino acids long. V gave up 5 bases and J gave up 6 bases, with 9 bases separating them. This chain's CDR3 is CASSPPLDTQYF. In nucleotides, the CDR3 is TGTGCCAGCAGCCCTCCCCTTGATACGCAGTATTTT.

The chain combines TRBV19 with TRBJ1-1; 7 bases map to TRBD1. Per germline, CDR1 LNHDA and CDR2 SQIVND (reference sequence). The CDR3 has 16 amino acids. The V segment lost 4 bases and the J segment 1 base; nucleotides outside the gene matches: 9. CDR3 sequence reads: CASSTPTGTANTEAFF. Here the CDR3 DNA reads TGTGCCAGTAGTACACCCACCGGGACAGCGAACACTGAAGCTTTCTTT.

The V call is TRBV30, the J call TRBJ2-7; unclear D gene. The CDR3 sequence is 14 residues long. V was cut by 5 bases and J by 2 bases, with 16 bases left in between. Per germline, CDR1 GTSNPN and CDR2 SVGIG (reference sequence). CDR3 region: CAWGQTAGTYEQYF. The CDR3, as DNA: TGTGCCTGGGGGCAGACCGCTGGAACCTACGAGCAGTACTTC. Looking up the rest from reference TRBV30 and TRBJ2-7 gives the full variable domain: SQTIHQWPATLVQPVGSPLSLECTVEGTSNPNLYWYRQAAGRGLQLLFYSVGIGQISSEVPQNLSASRPQDRQFILSSKKLLLSDSGFYLCAWGQTAGTYEQYFGPGTRLTVT.

The genes are TRBV5-1 and TRBJ2-7; 12 nucleotides line up with TRBD1. Germline CDR1 is SGHRS and CDR2 is YFSETQ. J lost 6 bases, V lost 4 bases, and 5 bases had no gene match. The CDR3 runs to 14 residues. In DNA, the CDR3 is TGCGCCAGCAGCCCGGGGACAGGGGGCTTCGAGCAGTACTTC. Protein: CASSPGTGGFEQYF. The variable domain in full, completed from reference TRBV5-1 and TRBJ2-7, reads KAGVTQTPRYLIKTRGQQVTLSCSPISGHRSVSWYQQTPGQGLQFLFEYFSETQRNKGNFPGRFSGRQFSNSRSEMNVSTLELGDSALYLCASSPGTGGFEQYFGPGTRLTVT.

V gene TRBV9 combines with J gene TRBJ2-3, with D perhaps TRBD1 or TRBD2 (6 bases each). Germline V gene sequence: CDR1 SGDLS, CDR2 YYNGEE. The CDR3 totals 17 residues. Trimming pared 4 bases from V and 2 bases from J, leaving 20 bases between. The CDR3 reads CASSLPLGGPFTDTQYF. As DNA, the CDR3 is TGTGCCAGCAGCCTACCCCTCGGGGGCCCCTTCACAGATACGCAGTATTTT. The full variable domain, completed using reference TRBV9 and TRBJ2-3, is DSGVTQTPKHLITATGQRVTLRCSPRSGDLSVYWYQQSLDQGLQFLIQYYNGEERAKGNILERFSAQQFPDLHSELNLSSLELGDSALYFCASSLPLGGPFTDTQYFGPGTRLTVL.

This chain connects TRBV28 to TRBJ1-1; no reliable D call. The V gene lost 2 bases and the J gene lost 3 bases, with 10 bases spanning the gap. Germline CDR1 reads MDHEN; CDR2 reads SYDVKM. This CDR3 spans 14 amino acids. The DNA for the CDR3 is TGTGCCAGCAGTTTAGCAATGAGGGACACTGAAGCTTTCTTT. This encodes CASSLAMRDTEAFF. The full variable domain, with the rest looked up from reference TRBV28 and TRBJ1-1, is DVKVTQSSRYLVKRTGEKVFLECVQDMDHENMFWYRQDPGLGLRLIYFSYDVKMKEKGDIPEGYSVSREKKERFSLILESASTNQTSMYLCASSLAMRDTEAFFGQGTRLTVV.

The genes are TRBV7-6 and TRBJ2-7; D remains unclear. This CDR3 has 12 residues. Germline V CDR1 and CDR2: SGHVS, FNYEAQ. Trimming stripped 0 bases from V and 8 bases from J, with 8 bases between. The CDR3 bases are TGTGCCAGCAGCTTAGCAATGAACCAGCAGTACTTC. Protein sequence: CASSLAMNQQYF.

This clone was seen just once. The chain is built from TRBV11-2 and TRBJ2-7; D perhaps matches TRBD2 (5 bases). Trimming cost V 8 bases and J 2 bases, with 19 bases left between them. The CDR3 length is 15 residues. The germline gives CDR1 SGHAT, CDR2 FQNNGV. The CDR3 nucleotides are TGTGCCAGCCACGACCCCGCCATCGGGGCCTACGAGCAGTACTTC. Protein product: CASHDPAIGAYEQYF.

This chain links TRBV11-2 with TRBJ2-2, with TRBD2 matching over 8 bases. With V trimmed by 0 bases and J by 5 bases, 2 bases remained unmatched. This CDR3 has 15 residues. Looked up from germline, CDR1 is SGHAT and CDR2 is FQNNGV. This CDR3 is CASSLEGLVTGELFF. The CDR3 DNA is TGTGCCAGCAGCTTAGAGGGACTAGTGACCGGGGAGCTGTTTTTT.

The rearrangement links TRBV14 to TRBJ2-3; no definite D call. The length of the CDR3 is 16 residues. CDR1 and CDR2 from the germline V gene are SGHDN and FVKESK. Between the trimmed V and J ends, which lost 4 bases and 0 bases, there was a span of 14 bases. The CDR3 reads CASSLFRAQSTDTQYF. For the CDR3, the DNA is TGTGCCAGCAGCCTTTTTAGGGCGCAGAGCACAGATACGCAGTATTTT.